The TCR beta chain described here comes from a study of T-cell reconstitution after alpha-beta-depleted transplantation in children. Unique molecular identifiers were incorporated during preparation of the TCRbeta library. TCRdb itself ran the PCR reads through MiXCR, one entry per CDR3 protein. The sample lists around 370,000 distinct CDR3 sequences, 10% occurring once. The CDR3 contains 18 residues. V dropped 4 bases and J dropped 5 bases, with 23 bases sitting between them. Germline lookup yields CDR1 MGHRA and CDR2 YSYEKL. This chain uses TRBV4-1 with TRBJ2-2; D possibly uses TRBD1 or TRBD2 (5 bases each). Sequencing used PBMCs from the stem cell graft donor, obtained from the stem cell graft. The sequence was obtained from a human donor who donated a stem cell graft to a child with acute lymphoblastic leukemia. CDR3 sequence reads: CASSPTVGTAHPTGELFF. For the CDR3, the DNA is TGCGCCAGCAGCCCGACCGTTGGGACCGCGCATCCTACCGGGGAGCTGTTTTTT.